Listed below are T cell receptor beta chains from one sample, sequenced in a study of T cells in Graves' hyperthyroidism and ophthalmopathy. TCRdb re-called the multiplex PCR reads with MiXCR, one entry per CDR3 protein. The sample lists under 400,000 distinct CDR3 sequences, roughly 25% occurring once. Sequencing used blood. The receptors come from a man aged 45-65 years with Graves' hyperthyroidism. Each CDR3 is given with its conserved first and last residue. A D gene is named only where the DNA matches it firmly. Part of the rows lack a size; the others show once, few, many or a class for expanded clones.

D gene	V gene	clone size	J gene	CDR3 protein	CDR3 DNA
NA	TRBV28	many	TRBJ2-1	CASKSAISYNEQFF	TGTGCCAGCAAGAGCGCTATATCCTACAATGAGCAGTTCTTC
NA	TRBV29-1	many	TRBJ1-1	CSVVGGFLARNTEAFF	TGCAGCGTTGTAGGAGGGTTCCTCGCGCGGAACACTGAAGCTTTCTTT
NA	TRBV24-1	NA	TRBJ2-2	CATSDAEGSITGELFF	TGTGCCACCAGTGACGCTGAAGGGTCGATCACCGGGGAGCTGTTTTTT
NA	TRBV12-3/TRBV12-4	many	TRBJ2-3	CASSLRLNTDTQYF	TGTGCCAGCAGTTTACGACTTAATACAGATACGCAGTATTTT
TRBD2	TRBV29-1	NA	TRBJ2-5	CSVATSGSAETQYF	TGCAGCGTAGCGACTAGCGGGAGTGCAGAGACCCAGTACTTC
NA	TRBV3-1	many	TRBJ1-5	CASSEREGYSNQPQHF	TGTGCCAGCAGCGAAAGAGAAGGGTATAGCAATCAGCCCCAGCATTTT
NA	TRBV14	few	TRBJ2-7	CASSQAWMGEQYF	TGTGCCAGCAGCCAAGCGTGGATGGGGGAGCAGTACTTC
NA	TRBV6-2/TRBV6-3	NA	TRBJ1-1	CASSYKGPTEAFF	TGTGCCAGCAGTTACAAAGGGCCCACTGAAGCTTTCTTT
NA	TRBV11-3	NA	TRBJ1-1	CASSPSLAGEAFF	TGTGCCAGCAGCCCAAGTCTGGCGGGTGAAGCTTTCTTT
NA	TRBV25-1	NA	TRBJ1-1	CASSGQPGHTEAFF	TGTGCCAGCAGTGGGCAACCGGGACACACTGAAGCTTTCTTT
NA	TRBV7-9	NA	TRBJ2-7	CASSSRGAGAVPIYEQYF	TGTGCCAGCAGCTCCAGGGGGGCGGGAGCGGTTCCCATCTACGAGCAGTACTTC
TRBD1	TRBV5-8	NA	TRBJ2-1	CASSLGGGRTGASYNEQFF	TGTGCCAGCAGCTTGGGGGGTGGTAGGACAGGGGCATCCTACAATGAGCAGTTCTTC
NA	TRBV7-6	NA	TRBJ1-3	CASRGTGNTIYF	TGTGCCAGCAGGGGTACAGGGAACACCATATATTTT
TRBD1	TRBV10-3	few	TRBJ1-2	CAISESYTEGQEDTF	TGTGCCATCAGTGAGTCCTATACCGAGGGACAGGAGGACACCTTC
TRBD2	TRBV20-1	once	TRBJ2-5	CSALTSGRAETQYF	TGCAGTGCCCTAACTAGCGGGAGAGCAGAGACCCAGTACTTC
TRBD1	TRBV27	NA	TRBJ2-5	CASRVTGVETQYF	TGTGCCAGCAGAGTGACAGGGGTGGAGACCCAGTACTTC
NA	TRBV4-1	few	TRBJ1-2	CASSQPGLYGYTF	TGCGCCAGCAGCCAACCCGGACTCTATGGCTACACCTTC
NA	TRBV5-1	NA	TRBJ1-3	CASSPRDISATSGNTIYF	TGCGCCAGCAGCCCCCGGGACATCTCCGCTACCTCTGGAAACACCATATATTTT
NA	TRBV28	many	TRBJ2-7	CASSLITYEQYF	TGTGCCAGCAGTTTGATAACCTACGAGCAGTACTTC
NA	TRBV2	many	TRBJ2-5	CASSARRSQETQYF	TGTGCCAGCAGTGCGAGGAGGAGCCAAGAGACCCAGTACTTC
TRBD2	TRBV11-1	NA	TRBJ2-3	CASSGLAGATDTQYF	TGTGCCAGCAGCGGGCTAGCGGGAGCCACAGATACGCAGTATTTT
TRBD2	TRBV5-1	NA	TRBJ2-2	CASSLVLAGTNTGELFF	TGCGCCAGCAGCTTGGTTCTAGCGGGAACTAACACCGGGGAGCTGTTTTTT
NA	TRBV28	many	TRBJ1-5	CASSPALLPGSNQPQHF	TGTGCCAGCAGTCCCGCCCTCCTCCCTGGGAGCAATCAGCCCCAGCATTTT
NA	TRBV7-3	few	TRBJ2-2	CASSLTTGEAGELFF	TGTGCCAGCAGCTTAACTACAGGGGAGGCCGGGGAGCTGTTTTTT
NA	TRBV11-2	NA	TRBJ2-2	CASSPRQTSNTGELFF	TGTGCCAGCAGCCCCCGCCAGACTTCGAACACCGGGGAGCTGTTTTTT
TRBD2	TRBV12-3/TRBV12-4	few	TRBJ2-3	CASSLKLAGVKDTQYF	TGTGCCAGCAGTTTGAAGCTAGCGGGAGTCAAAGATACGCAGTATTTT
NA	TRBV19	NA	TRBJ1-1	CASIRAANTEAFF	TGTGCCAGTATCCGGGCCGCGAACACTGAAGCTTTCTTT
TRBD2	TRBV12-3/TRBV12-4	few	TRBJ2-5	CASSLTSGVLGAQYF	TGTGCCAGCAGTCTGACTAGCGGGGTACTAGGGGCCCAGTACTTC
NA	TRBV27	NA	TRBJ2-2	CASSRTTNTGELFF	TGTGCCAGCAGTCGGACTACAAACACCGGGGAGCTGTTTTTT
NA	TRBV6-1	NA	TRBJ1-5	CAGTKGGRQPQHF	TGTGCCGGTACCAAGGGGGGACGTCAGCCCCAGCATTTT
NA	TRBV30	many	TRBJ1-2	CAWSTGGKGYTF	TGTGCCTGGAGTACCGGGGGGAAGGGCTACACCTTC
NA	TRBV3-1	NA	TRBJ2-2	CASSLKGGSPWLFF	TGTGCCAGCAGCCTCAAGGGGGGTTCTCCGTGGCTGTTTTTT
TRBD1	TRBV6-1	NA	TRBJ2-7	CASTPDRGRGEQYF	TGTGCCAGCACCCCGGACAGGGGGCGGGGGGAGCAGTACTTC
NA	TRBV2	NA	TRBJ2-3	CAPRGPADTQYF	TGTGCCCCCCGGGGGCCCGCAGATACGCAGTATTTT
TRBD1	TRBV7-3	NA	TRBJ2-2	CASSLKGQGANTGELFF	TGTGCCAGCAGCTTAAAGGGACAGGGGGCGAACACCGGGGAGCTGTTTTTT
NA	TRBV5-1	NA	TRBJ2-3	CASSQGVAGPGGTDTQYF	TGCGCCAGCAGCCAGGGGGTAGCGGGCCCGGGGGGAACAGATACGCAGTATTTT
NA	TRBV20-1	NA	TRBJ1-1	CSARESLDEAFF	TGCAGTGCTAGAGAATCCCTTGATGAAGCTTTCTTT
TRBD2	TRBV20-1	once	TRBJ2-5	CSASTSGRSETQYF	TGCAGTGCTTCAACTAGCGGGAGATCTGAGACCCAGTACTTC
TRBD1	TRBV27	NA	TRBJ1-5	CASGRQGNRYSNQPQHF	TGTGCCAGCGGACGACAGGGGAACCGATATAGCAATCAGCCCCAGCATTTT
NA	TRBV12-3/TRBV12-4	few	TRBJ2-3	CASSTPWAPDTQYF	TGTGCCAGCAGTACACCCTGGGCGCCAGATACGCAGTATTTT
NA	TRBV5-1	few	TRBJ2-1	CASSPGAGMTIEQFF	TGCGCCAGCAGCCCGGGGGCAGGGATGACAATTGAGCAGTTCTTC
NA	TRBV7-2	many	TRBJ2-5	CASSLARLGTQYF	TGTGCCAGCAGCTTAGCCCGGCTCGGGACCCAGTACTTC
TRBD2	TRBV2	few	TRBJ2-7	CASRMTSGSSYEQYF	TGTGCCAGCAGGATGACTAGCGGGAGCTCCTACGAGCAGTACTTC
NA	TRBV28	NA	TRBJ2-1	CASQGGASGNEQFF	TGTGCCTCTCAGGGGGGGGCGTCTGGCAATGAGCAGTTCTTC
NA	TRBV7-9	few	TRBJ1-1	CASRTTGLYNTEAFF	TGTGCCAGCAGGACCACAGGGTTGTATAACACTGAAGCTTTCTTT
TRBD2	TRBV28	many	TRBJ2-1	CASSLSGLGFNDEQFF	TGTGCCAGCAGTTTATCAGGACTAGGGTTTAACGATGAGCAGTTCTTC
TRBD2	TRBV10-1	few	TRBJ2-1	CASSEGSSGRYEQFF	TGCGCCAGCAGTGAGGGGTCTAGCGGGAGGTACGAGCAGTTCTTC
NA	TRBV6-1	few	TRBJ1-2	CASSRGRNYGYTF	TGTGCCAGCAGCCGGGGACGGAACTATGGCTACACCTTC
TRBD1	TRBV20-1	NA	TRBJ2-2	CSARDRRQGAGTGELFF	TGCAGTGCTAGAGATCGCCGGCAGGGGGCAGGCACCGGGGAGCTGTTTTTT
NA	TRBV11-2	NA	TRBJ1-1	CASSPTNGVTEAFF	TGTGCCAGCAGCCCAACAAACGGGGTCACTGAAGCTTTCTTT